This TCR beta chain was sequenced for a study of OX40 agonist ivuxolimab in advanced cancers. Study at large: Subjects had a mean age of around 60 years, with a range of roughly 23 to 80; around 84% were male. Prior therapy, whether anti-PD-1, anti-PD-L1 or anti-CTLA-4, was allowed, and about 40% had some. Study-wide results and caveats: The study found among the lowest clonal expansion in partial responders at 0.1-3.0 mg/kg. By week 6 at 0.1 to 3.0 mg/kg, blood CD4+ and CD8+ T cells had expanded clonally.

Concerning this clone: What it binds is not known.

Some clones are missing from TCRdb's copy, which holds only in-frame ones; the method was immunoSEQ multiplex PCR. Altogether some 21,000 clones are present, roughly 91% being singletons, with the ten largest covering roughly a tenth. The length of the CDR3 is 15 residues. With 5 bases clipped from V and 2 bases from J, the junction kept 7 bases outside the gene matches. The germline CDR1 and CDR2 sequences are MNHNY and SVGAGI (reference sequence). The input for sequencing was CD4+ or CD8+ T cells sorted from blood, taken in a trial of the OX40 agonist ivuxolimab. The TCR was taken from an adult with an advanced solid tumor such as melanoma, head and neck, liver or kidney cancer. The gene calls are TRBV6-6 and TRBJ1-1; 8 bases map to TRBD1. The CDR3 sequence: CASSLDRGLNTEAFF. For the CDR3, the DNA is TGTGCCAGCAGTCTAGACAGGGGTCTAAACACTGAAGCTTTCTTT.